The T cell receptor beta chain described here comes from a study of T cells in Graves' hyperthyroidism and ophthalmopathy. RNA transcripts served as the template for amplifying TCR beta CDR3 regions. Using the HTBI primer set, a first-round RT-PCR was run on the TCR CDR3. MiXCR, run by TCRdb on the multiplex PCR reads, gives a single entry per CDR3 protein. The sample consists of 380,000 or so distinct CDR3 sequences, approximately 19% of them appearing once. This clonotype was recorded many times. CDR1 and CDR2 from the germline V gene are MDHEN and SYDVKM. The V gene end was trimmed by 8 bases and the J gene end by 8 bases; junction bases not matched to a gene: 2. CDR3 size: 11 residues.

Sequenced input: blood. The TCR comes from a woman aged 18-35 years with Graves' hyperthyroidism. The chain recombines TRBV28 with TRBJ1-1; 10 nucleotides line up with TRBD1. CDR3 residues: CASGQGVEAFF. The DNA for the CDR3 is TGTGCCAGCGGACAGGGGGTGGAAGCTTTCTTT.